Listed below are T cell receptor beta chains from one sample, sequenced in a study of T cell repertoires in cytomegalovirus infection. From the reads, TCRdb called clonotypes with MiXCR, one entry per CDR3 protein. The table records tens of thousands of distinct CDR3 sequences, more than 15% of them present only once. These receptors' antigens are unknown. Sequenced material: CD8+ T cells from cultured PBMCs, taken from culture after CMV antigen stimulation. These receptor sequences come from a human donor in good health (CMV status not recorded). Some clones in this sample may be carry-over from other donors' samples. CDR3s leave out the opening cysteine and the closing phenylalanine or tryptophan. Where a row states a size, it is once, few, many or the class of an expanded clone; other rows omit it.

clone size,V gene,CDR3 protein
NA,TRBV15,ATSTRQGTGTEAF
NA,TRBV7-2,ASSLGGSGSPETQY
NA,TRBV7-6,ASSRPGTGGLGELF
NA,TRBV7-2,ASSLTGVTEAF
few,TRBV27,ASSSTQGTRSEAF
NA,TRBV6-1,ASSVGLGYEQY
NA,TRBV28,ASRDFGTRLHYEQY
NA,TRBV20-1,SARAGTDYEQY
many,TRBV27,ASRPAGGYTGELF
few,TRBV10-3,AISETKTGRTPTANYGYT
many,TRBV5-1,ASSEGQLQETQY
many,TRBV7-8,ASSLTPSGTGHNEQF
NA,TRBV11-2,ASSLGFGGGRIQETQY
NA,TRBV5-5,ASRHTGANVLT
NA,TRBV11-2,ASMGLPYEQY
few,TRBV12-3/TRBV12-4,ASSLWDEQY
few,TRBV11-1,ASSSTGTDSNYGYT
NA,TRBV7-6,ASSLASGKDQPQH
NA,TRBV7-2,ASSSNIYQPQH
NA,TRBV7-2,ASSPRDQSSYNEQF
once,TRBV6-6,ASSHPTGADEAF
many,TRBV11-2,ASSSSGGWRSTDTQY
NA,TRBV25-1,ASRDGQPNSPLH
NA,TRBV28,ASSFTSNNIQY
NA,TRBV20-1,SAMGSEATGAPHEQY
few,TRBV28,ASRRQGGTSGNTIY
few,TRBV7-2,ASSLGAGGFDNSPLH
few,TRBV7-6,ASSLGSGSSYEQY
few,TRBV7-2,ASSFGLAGPSETQY
few,TRBV28,ASSYGNYGYT
few,TRBV20-1,SARDKGDTEAF
many,TRBV12-3/TRBV12-4,ASSSETAEQF
few,TRBV12-3/TRBV12-4,ASSLGPRETQY
NA,TRBV12-3/TRBV12-4,ASSSRVGDYEQY
few,TRBV6-1,ASSEGRGYYEQY
once,TRBV6-1,ASSPGTGGHIQY
many,TRBV6-2/TRBV6-3,ASSYLGASGTGELF
many,TRBV12-3/TRBV12-4,ASSPHPRLAGDLYEQY
NA,TRBV24-1,ATKGPHDYGYT
few,TRBV4-1,ASSQQAPIRSPYGYT
NA,TRBV4-3,ASSQDTYRGTETQY
few,TRBV6-5,ASSPHEGSGGEETQY
NA,TRBV7-2,ASSWRVGLLSAGTDTQY
NA,TRBV4-1,ASSQEWTGNTEAF
few,TRBV7-2,ASSLSPSGAETQY
NA,TRBV5-4,ASSLGQTYNEQF
few,TRBV6-2/TRBV6-3,ASSNAGVSYEQY
few,TRBV7-2,ASSWYSESTDTQY
many,TRBV7-9,ASSFDRVINTGELF
few,TRBV7-2,ASSTPGTGDYEQY
few,TRBV29-1,SATDPPGGRETQY
NA,TRBV6-6,ASFIGQGIWNTEAF
few,TRBV7-3,ASSPRRILNTEAF
NA,TRBV12-5,ASGPESIYEQY
few,TRBV20-1,SARTRQGEVPQH
many,TRBV4-1,ASSQDEEKLF
NA,TRBV12-3/TRBV12-4,ASSPDHLMLVLEQF
NA,TRBV7-3,ASSLTGADKDGYT
NA,TRBV6-5,ASSYSGDDQPQH
NA,TRBV6-5,ASSYQGWAEQY